This TCR beta chain was observed in a study of shared clonotypes between healthy human individuals. Each replicate PCR on the sorted subsets used about 220 ng DNA (around 30,000 T cell genomes). The data were produced by immunoSEQ multiplex PCR, yet TCRdb's version contains in-frame clones alone and is incomplete. The table has a few million clones, just over 90% seen once. The germline V gene has CDR1 SNHLY and CDR2 FYNNEI. Trimming took 6 bases from V and 7 from J, leaving 18 bases between them. CDR3 length: 14 amino acids. Overall study results and limits: Since donors were few, the genetic and exposure-history diversity represented was limited.

The authors divided CD4+ cells into CD45RA+ naive and CD45RA-negative memory subsets. For this clone: What it binds is not known.

The sequencing input was naive CD4+ T cells sorted from blood. Noted subset: CD45RA+ positively selected. This chain uses TRBV2 with TRBJ1-2, with D maybe TRBD1 (5 bases). This TCR derives from a man in his late teens or twenties in good health. The DNA of the CDR3 is TGTGCCAGCAGGGGGGACCCGGGCTTGTTTGGCTACACCTTC. Translated: CASRGDPGLFGYTF.